This T cell receptor beta chain was captured by sequencing in a study of CD8 T cells in Susac syndrome. TEMRA cells were FACS-enriched, with CD8+ and CD4+ T cells isolated negatively. Reverse transcription of about 0.5 to 1 ug RNA used random hexamers. TCRdb reanalysed the immunoSEQ multiplex PCR reads using MiXCR and keeps one entry per CDR3 protein. Here the sample spans around 81,000 distinct CDR3 sequences, 85% to 95% being singletons. This clonotype was observed once. The specimen was CD8+ T cells from PBMCs. This sequence originates from a human donor with Susac syndrome.

The CDR3 reads CASSFGITYEQYF. The CDR3 nucleotides are TGTGCCAGCAGCTTCGGGATTACCTACGAGCAGTACTTC. The J gene is TRBJ2-7, the V gene TRBV7-9; D might be TRBD2 (5 bases). Germline CDR1 reads SEHNR; CDR2 reads FQNEAQ (reference sequence). V was clipped by 3 bases and J by 2 bases, with 8 bases between them. The CDR3 covers 13 residues. Full variable domain (outside the CDR3, taken from reference TRBV7-9 and TRBJ2-7): DTGVSQNPRHKITKRGQNVTFRCDPISEHNRLYWYRQTLGQGPEFLTYFQNEAQLEKSRLLSDRFSAERPKGSFSTLEIQRTEQGDSAMYLCASSFGITYEQYFGPGTRLTVT.